The 19 T cell receptor beta chains below all came from one sample that was sequenced in a study of regulatory T cells in long-lasting Graves disease. The time point: persistent/refractory GD, antithyroid drugs over 5 years with positive TRAb. TCR sequences were obtained from RNA taken from PBMCs. In building TCR beta libraries, iRepertoire HTBI primers were used together with Arm-PCR of CDR3 regions. A single record per CDR3 protein comes from TCRdb applying MiXCR to the multiplex PCR reads. This table has about 660,000 distinct CDR3 sequences, approximately 31% appearing once. Source: peripheral blood mononuclear cells (PBMCs), taken when the disease was refractory, from a patient treated with antithyroid drugs. The receptors were gathered from a female donor with Graves disease.

This clonotype was seen ten or more times. CDR3 loop: CASSRARGWSNQPQHF. The CDR3 nucleotides are TGTGCCAGCAGTCGCGCTAGGGGCTGGAGCAATCAGCCCCAGCATTTT. V usage is TRBV28 and J usage is TRBJ1-5, with D possibly matching TRBD1 (5 bases). V lost 5 bases, J lost 1 base, and 15 bases lay in between. Germline V CDR1 and CDR2: MDHEN, SYDVKM. The CDR3 is 16 amino acids.

The chain links TRBV20-1 to TRBJ1-5; possible D gene TRBD1, 5 bases. V was clipped by 0 bases and J by 1 base, with 7 bases between them. The CDR3 is 14 residues long. Germline values: CDR1 DFQATT, CDR2 SNEGSKA (reference sequence). CDR3 coding DNA: TGCAGTGCTAGAGAGGGGCAAAGCAATCAGCCCCAGCATTTT. Translated, it gives CSAREGQSNQPQHF.

This chain uses TRBV5-1 with TRBJ1-2; D is uncertain. Per germline, CDR1 SGHRS and CDR2 YFSETQ. V was cut by 0 bases and J by 6 bases, with 12 bases left in between. The CDR3 consists of 14 residues. The CDR3 coding sequence is TGCGCCAGCAGCTTGGGAGAGGACCTCGATGGCTACACCTTC. As protein: CASSLGEDLDGYTF. The full variable domain, completed using reference TRBV5-1 and TRBJ1-2, is KAGVTQTPRYLIKTRGQQVTLSCSPISGHRSVSWYQQTPGQGLQFLFEYFSETQRNKGNFPGRFSGRQFSNSRSEMNVSTLELGDSALYLCASSLGEDLDGYTFGSGTRLTVV.

The CDR3 protein is CASSQVRNRGPYEQYF. As DNA, the CDR3 is TGCGCCAGCAGCCAAGTTCGTAACAGGGGGCCCTACGAGCAGTACTTC. The chain carries TRBV4-1 and TRBJ2-7, with 9 bases matching TRBD1. The ends lost 1 base at V and 2 bases at J; junction bases unmatched: 6. Germline lookup yields CDR1 MGHRA and CDR2 YSYEKL. The CDR3 has 16 residues.

This clonotype was counted at least ten times. V and J are TRBV6-5 and TRBJ1-5; D uncertain. The CDR3 runs to 15 residues. Germline CDR1 is MNHEY and CDR2 is SVGAGI. V lost 4 bases and J 3 bases, leaving 13 bases between the germline ends. CDR3 sequence reads: CASSSTRRANQPQHF. For the CDR3, the DNA is TGTGCCAGCAGTTCAACTAGGAGAGCCAATCAGCCCCAGCATTTT.

V and J are TRBV7-9 and TRBJ2-1, with D possibly TRBD2 on 6 matching bases. Germline CDR1 and CDR2: SEHNR and FQNEAQ (reference sequence). The length of the CDR3 is 15 residues. V lost 5 bases to trimming and J lost 7 bases, with 18 bases between them. CDR3 sequence: CASSVIAVEWNEQFF. The CDR3 DNA sequence: TGTGCCAGCAGCGTAATAGCGGTTGAGTGGAATGAGCAGTTCTTC.

This clonotype was counted a few times. As DNA, the CDR3 is TGTGCCAGCAGCATACCCGTGGGGGGACTAGCGGGATACGAGCAGTACTTC. It yields the protein CASSIPVGGLAGYEQYF. The J gene is TRBJ2-7, the V gene TRBV27; 13 positions match TRBD2. The trim removed 6 bases at V and 4 bases at J, leaving 12 bases unmatched. The V gene's germline CDR1 is MNHEY and CDR2 SMNVEV (reference sequence). The CDR3 is 17 amino acids.

The rearrangement uses TRBV27 and TRBJ2-2, with 8 bases aligning to TRBD1. The junction had 2 bases not matched to a gene; V was cut back by 0 bases and J by 2 bases. The CDR3 runs to 16 residues. CDR1 and CDR2 from the germline V gene are MNHEY and SMNVEV (reference sequence). The CDR3 bases are TGTGCCAGCAGTTTATCTCAGGGGGCCAACACCGGGGAGCTGTTTTTT. This gives the protein CASSLSQGANTGELFF.

The chain employs TRBV28 and TRBJ1-4, with TRBD1 matching over 8 bases. Unmatched junction bases numbered 11, after V lost 6 bases and J lost 5 bases. From germline, CDR1 is MDHEN and CDR2 SYDVKM. The CDR3 runs to 16 residues. The CDR3 DNA sequence: TGTGCCAGCAGCCTCCTGGACAGGGTTTTGAATGAAAAACTGTTTTTT. Translating it yields CASSLLDRVLNEKLFF.

This clonotype appeared many times. The genes are TRBV12-3 or TRBV12-4 and TRBJ2-7, with no clear D. The CDR3 is 14 amino acids. V was trimmed by 2 bases and J by 0 bases, leaving 8 bases between them. The CDR3 DNA reads as TGTGCCAGCAGTTTAAACCCCAACTCCTACGAGCAGTACTTC. Protein sequence: CASSLNPNSYEQYF.

V gene TRBV10-3 combines with J gene TRBJ1-1; D is ambiguous. Deletions cut 2 bases from V and 0 bases from J, with 10 bases between. The CDR3 loop spans 15 amino acids. Looked up from germline, CDR1 is ENHRY and CDR2 is SYGVKD. CDR3 protein: CAISEDVGMNTEAFF. For the CDR3, the DNA is TGTGCCATCAGTGAGGATGTAGGGATGAACACTGAAGCTTTCTTT.

The rearrangement joins TRBV10-3 to TRBJ2-7, with D perhaps matching TRBD2 (6 bases). The V gene's germline CDR1 is ENHRY and CDR2 SYGVKD. The V gene lost 7 bases and the J gene lost 6 bases, with 25 bases spanning the gap. CDR3 size: 16 residues. This CDR3 reads CAITPGDRLGSSEQYF. The CDR3, as DNA: TGTGCCATCACCCCAGGAGATCGACTAGGGTCTTCCGAGCAGTACTTC.

The chain couples TRBV7-9 to TRBJ1-2; D is undetermined. The length of the CDR3 is 14 residues. Deletions cut 1 base from V and 6 bases from J, with 12 bases between. Germline V gives CDR1 SEHNR, CDR2 FQNEAQ (reference sequence). This CDR3 is CASSLGADIHGYTF. In DNA form, the CDR3 reads TGTGCCAGCAGCTTAGGGGCAGATATCCATGGCTACACCTTC.

This clonotype was seen repeatedly, ten times or more. The chain couples TRBV2 to TRBJ2-7; D might be TRBD2 (6 bases). Germline CDR1 is SNHLY and CDR2 is FYNNEI. This CDR3 has 13 residues. Trimming removed 8 bases from V and 2 bases from J, with 13 bases in between. The CDR3 sequence is CASPGLDPYEQYF. CDR3 coding DNA: TGTGCCAGCCCGGGACTGGATCCCTACGAGCAGTACTTC.

CDR3 in amino acids: CSVEGTEDGYTF. The DNA of the CDR3 is TGCAGCGTTGAAGGCACGGAGGATGGCTACACCTTC. The V gene is TRBV29-1, the J gene TRBJ1-2; D remains unclear. The CDR3 spans 12 residues. V was trimmed by 1 base and J by 6 bases, leaving 9 bases between them. CDR1 and CDR2 from the germline V gene are SQVTM and ANQGSEA.

This clonotype was recorded at least ten times. The genes are TRBV2 and TRBJ2-5; 8 bases map to TRBD1. The length of the CDR3 is 15 residues. With 0 bases clipped from V and 4 bases from J, the junction kept 4 bases outside the gene matches. CDR1 SNHLY and CDR2 FYNNEI come from the germline V gene. The CDR3 coding sequence is TGTGCCAGCAGTGAAGCGCATGGACAGGGAGAGACCCAGTACTTC. It translates to CASSEAHGQGETQYF.

The chain uses TRBV12-5 and TRBJ2-7; no clear D. Germline CDR1 and CDR2: LGHNT and FRNRAP. CDR3 length: 11 amino acids. Trimming took off 0 bases at V and 5 bases at J, with 2 bases between the two ends. CDR3 DNA: TGTGCTAGTGGTTTGGTACACGAGCAGTACTTC. It encodes CASGLVHEQYF.

This clonotype occurred a few times. The rearrangement links TRBV6-2 or TRBV6-3 to TRBJ1-3; possible D gene TRBD1, 5 bases. The V end lost 6 bases, the J end lost 0 bases, and 12 bases lay between the germline ends. In germline, CDR1 is MNHEY, CDR2 SVGEGT. The CDR3 totals 15 residues. CDR3 nucleotides: TGTGCCAGCAGCTACGACAGCGTCTCTGGAAACACCATATATTTT. This translates into CASSYDSVSGNTIYF.

V gene TRBV6-5 combines with J gene TRBJ1-6; D gene uncertain. Deletions cut 1 base from V and 0 bases from J, with 10 bases between. CDR1 and CDR2 from the germline V gene are MNHEY and SVGAGI. This CDR3 region has 17 residues. The CDR3 bases are TGTGCCAGCAGTTACTTCCCAGGAAACTCCTATAATTCACCCCTCCACTTT. Its translation: CASSYFPGNSYNSPLHF.